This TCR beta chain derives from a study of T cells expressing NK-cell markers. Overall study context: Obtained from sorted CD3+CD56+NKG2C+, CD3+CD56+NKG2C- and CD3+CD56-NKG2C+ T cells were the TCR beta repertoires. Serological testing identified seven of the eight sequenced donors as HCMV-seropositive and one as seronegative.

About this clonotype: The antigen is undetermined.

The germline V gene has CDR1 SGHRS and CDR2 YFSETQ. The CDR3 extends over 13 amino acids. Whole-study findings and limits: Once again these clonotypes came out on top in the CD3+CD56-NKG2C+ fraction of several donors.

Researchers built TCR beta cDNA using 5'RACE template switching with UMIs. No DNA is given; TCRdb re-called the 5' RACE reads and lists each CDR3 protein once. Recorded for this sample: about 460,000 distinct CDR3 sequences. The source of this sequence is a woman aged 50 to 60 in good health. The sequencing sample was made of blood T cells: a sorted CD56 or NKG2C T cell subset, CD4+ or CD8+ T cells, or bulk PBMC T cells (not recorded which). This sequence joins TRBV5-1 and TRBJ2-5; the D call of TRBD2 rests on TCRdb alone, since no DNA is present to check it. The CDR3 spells CASSPELGKTQYF.